The 21 T cell receptor beta chains below were found in one sample sequenced in a study of blood T cell repertoires in COVID-19. This table comes from immunoSEQ multiplex PCR, and its TCRdb copy is limited to in-frame clones, with some not included. The sample consists of about 440,000 clones, roughly 91% of them appearing once. The sample consisted of PBMCs or T cells enriched from blood (not recorded which). These receptors were taken from a man aged 18-30 years who had recovered from COVID-19.

The chain uses TRBV30 and TRBJ2-4, with D uncertain. This CDR3 has 13 amino acids. V was trimmed by 4 bases and J by 0 bases, leaving 7 bases between them. The germline gives CDR1 GTSNPN, CDR2 SVGIG (reference sequence). The CDR3: CAWKTLAKNIQYF. The CDR3 DNA reads TGTGCCTGGAAGACACTAGCCAAAAACATTCAGTACTTC.

The chain employs TRBV28 and TRBJ2-1, with D possibly being TRBD2 (6 bases). Per the germline V gene, CDR1 is MDHEN and CDR2 is SYDVKM. With 4 bases removed from V and 0 bases from J, the gap between germline ends came to 25 bases. The CDR3 spans 20 residues. DNA for the CDR3: TGTGCCAGCAGTTCCTCATACCGGGACTCCTCCCTAGACTCCTACAATGAGCAGTTCTTC. It is translated as CASSSSYRDSSLDSYNEQFF.

The chain employs TRBV7-9 and TRBJ1-4; a possible D gene is TRBD1 (6 bases). The CDR3 covers 15 residues. V lost 5 bases, J lost 5 bases, and 15 bases lay in between. CDR1 is SEHNR, CDR2 FQNEAQ, per germline (reference sequence). CDR3 sequence (DNA): TGTGCCAGCAGCATTTTGGGACAACTAAATGAAAAACTGTTTTTT. Its protein product is CASSILGQLNEKLFF.

The chain carries TRBV29-1 and TRBJ1-1; no firm D call. Trimming pared 6 bases from V and 3 bases from J, leaving 8 bases between. The CDR3 contains 11 residues. Per germline, CDR1 SQVTM and CDR2 ANQGSEA. CDR3 in amino acids: CSVKRDTEAFF. CDR3 coding DNA: TGCAGCGTCAAGCGGGACACTGAAGCTTTCTTT.

This chain joins TRBV11-3 and TRBJ1-3; no clear D gene. The CDR3 spans 12 residues. Germline V CDR1 and CDR2: SGHNT, YENEEA. V dropped 2 bases and J dropped 4 bases, with 3 bases sitting between them. The CDR3 bases are TGTGCCAGCAGCTTACGGGGAAACACCATATATTTT. It is translated as CASSLRGNTIYF. Supplemented by reference TRBV11-3 and TRBJ1-3, the full variable domain reads EAGVVQSPRYKIIEKKQPVAFWCNPISGHNTLYWYLQNLGQGPELLIRYENEEAVDDSQLPKDRFSAERLKGVDSTLKIQPAELGDSAVYLCASSLRGNTIYFGEGSWLTVV.

The chain combines TRBV18 with TRBJ1-1, with D possibly matching TRBD1 (5 bases). The CDR3 runs to 13 residues. CDR1 is KGHSH and CDR2 is LQKENI in the germline V gene. Between the trimmed V and J ends, which lost 6 bases and 5 bases, there was a span of 13 bases. This CDR3 is CASSQQDGTEAFF. In DNA form, the CDR3 reads TGTGCCAGCTCCCAACAGGATGGGACTGAAGCTTTCTTT.

The rearrangement joins TRBV10-3 to TRBJ1-4, with D tentatively TRBD1 (6 bases). This CDR3 contains 15 residues. Germline CDR1 and CDR2: ENHRY and SYGVKD. V gave up 2 bases and J gave up 5 bases, with 12 bases separating them. The CDR3 protein is CAISEMAGANEKLFF. In nucleotides, the CDR3 is TGTGCCATCAGTGAGATGGCAGGGGCAAATGAAAAACTGTTTTTT.

The V call is TRBV2, the J call TRBJ2-1, with TRBD2 as a possible D gene (7 bases). The CDR3 totals 14 residues. V shed 8 bases and J shed 7 bases, with 18 bases lying between them. CDR1 is SNHLY and CDR2 is FYNNEI in the germline V gene. CDR3: CASRGQMGGNEQFF. CDR3 coding DNA: TGTGCCAGCCGAGGACAGATGGGGGGGAATGAGCAGTTCTTC.

The chain links TRBV2 to TRBJ1-2, with 7 bases matching TRBD1. Germline lookup yields CDR1 SNHLY and CDR2 FYNNEI. After removal of 5 bases from V and 4 bases from J, the junction contained 10 bases not matched to a gene. There are 15 residues in the CDR3. The CDR3 DNA reads TGTGCCAGCAGTTCCTTCGACAGGGAGATCTATGGCTACACCTTC. Protein: CASSSFDREIYGYTF.

In this sample, this clone turned up once. The J gene is TRBJ1-6, the V gene TRBV3-1 (or the pseudogene TRBV3-2), with 9 bases lining up with TRBD1. V shed 6 bases, J shed 8 bases, and the junction held 17 bases outside the gene matches. Germline CDR1 is LGHDT and CDR2 is YNNKEL (reference sequence). This CDR3 is built from 18 residues. CDR3 loop: CASRRAPGQGFMDSPLHF. The DNA of the CDR3 is TGTGCCAGCAGACGCGCCCCGGGACAGGGTTTTATGGATTCACCCCTCCACTTT.

The genes are TRBV5-6 and TRBJ1-3; TRBD1 matches at 7 bases. The CDR3 length is 16 residues. Per the germline V gene, CDR1 is SGHDT and CDR2 is YYEEEE. The V segment lost 4 bases and the J segment 2 bases; nucleotides outside the gene matches: 9. CDR3 sequence reads: CASSPSPTGTGNTIYF. The CDR3 coding sequence is TGTGCCAGCAGCCCTTCACCGACAGGGACTGGAAACACCATATATTTT.

The CDR3 is CASSTRVSKQPQHF. CDR3 nucleotide sequence: TGTGCCAGCAGCACCAGGGTCTCGAAGCAGCCCCAGCATTTT. The rearrangement joins TRBV7-2 to TRBJ1-5, with D perhaps TRBD1 (5 bases). The CDR3 contains 14 residues. Germline lookup yields CDR1 SGHTA and CDR2 FQGNSA. V was trimmed by 5 bases and J by 7 bases, leaving 15 bases between them.

This clone was detected once. The gene calls are TRBV6-5 and TRBJ1-6; the D is unclear. The CDR3 contains 16 residues. The V gene lost 3 bases and the J gene lost 10 bases, with 19 bases spanning the gap. Germline CDR1 and CDR2: MNHEY and SVGAGI. In nucleotides, the CDR3 is TGTGCCAGCAGTTATAGCCTCGGCCTGTCAAAGTCACCCCTCCACTTT. Translated: CASSYSLGLSKSPLHF.

This clone was counted a few times. CDR3 in DNA: TGCGCCAGCAGCCAAGTCCTATCCCGGACAGGGGGCGAAAAACTGTTTTTT. Translated: CASSQVLSRTGGEKLFF. V gene TRBV4-1 combines with J gene TRBJ1-4; the match to TRBD1 covers 11 bases. The length of the CDR3 is 17 residues. The V segment lost 1 base and the J segment 8 bases; nucleotides outside the gene matches: 9. The V gene's germline CDR1 is MGHRA and CDR2 YSYEKL.

CDR3 sequence: CASIAGVMNNEQFF. CDR3 nucleotide sequence: TGTGCCAGCATCGCGGGAGTAATGAACAATGAGCAGTTCTTC. V and J are TRBV28 and TRBJ2-1; 7 nucleotides line up with TRBD2. V lost 7 bases to trimming and J lost 5 bases; unmatched junction nucleotides: 8. The CDR3 sequence is 14 residues long. Per the germline V gene, CDR1 is MDHEN and CDR2 is SYDVKM. Looking up the rest from reference TRBV28 and TRBJ2-1 gives the full variable domain: DVKVTQSSRYLVKRTGEKVFLECVQDMDHENMFWYRQDPGLGLRLIYFSYDVKMKEKGDIPEGYSVSREKKERFSLILESASTNQTSMYLCASIAGVMNNEQFFGPGTRLTVL.

J is TRBJ2-1 and V is TRBV25-1, with D maybe TRBD1 (6 bases). The germline CDR1 and CDR2 sequences are MGHDK and SYGVNS. The CDR3 length is 12 residues. V was shortened by 8 bases and J by 10 bases, with 15 bases between the two germline ends. The CDR3 DNA reads TGTGCCAGCCGCAAGAACAGGGACGAGCAGTTCTTC. Its translation is CASRKNRDEQFF.

The rearrangement links TRBV5-4 to TRBJ2-7; TRBD1 matches at 7 bases. CDR1 and CDR2 (germline): SGHNT, YYREEE (reference sequence). The V and J ends lost 4 bases and 7 bases, in that order; junction bases with no gene match: 8. The CDR3 is made up of 13 amino acids. CDR3 loop: CASSAQPGQEQYF. The CDR3 region has the DNA TGTGCCAGCAGCGCCCAACCGGGACAGGAGCAGTACTTC.

J is TRBJ2-3 and V is TRBV7-3; TRBD1 matches 10 bases. This CDR3 comprises 13 residues. V shed 3 bases, J shed 12 bases, and the junction held 6 bases outside the gene matches. Germline CDR1 reads SGHTA; CDR2 reads FQGTGA. CDR3 sequence (DNA): TGTGCCAGCAGCTTCCGTAGACAGGGGGCTCAGTATTTT. Encoded protein: CASSFRRQGAQYF.

This clone was recorded once. J is TRBJ2-7 and V is TRBV29-1, with unresolved D. This CDR3 spans 13 amino acids. Germline loops: CDR1 SQVTM, CDR2 ANQGSEA. V gave up 0 bases and J gave up 2 bases, with 8 bases separating them. The CDR3 protein is CSVEDGSAYEQYF. Here the CDR3 DNA reads TGCAGCGTTGAAGATGGTTCAGCCTACGAGCAGTACTTC.

The chain couples TRBV5-8 to TRBJ1-5; D unresolved. With 3 bases removed from V and 4 bases from J, the gap between germline ends came to 11 bases. This CDR3 comprises 14 residues. Germline CDR1 SGHTS, CDR2 YDEGEE. The DNA of the CDR3 is TGTGCCAGCAGCTGGCCTTCTTTGAATCAGCCCCAGCATTTT. This codes for CASSWPSLNQPQHF.

The sample holds one count of this clone. The chain combines TRBV10-2 with TRBJ2-1, with 9 bases aligning to TRBD2. The CDR3 sequence is 15 residues long. Looked up from germline, CDR1 is WSHSY and CDR2 is SAAADI. With 4 bases clipped from V and 5 bases from J, the junction kept 6 bases outside the gene matches. The CDR3 DNA follows: TGCGCCAGCAGTGGTGAGCGGGAGGTAGACAATGAGCAGTTCTTC. The encoded protein is CASSGEREVDNEQFF.